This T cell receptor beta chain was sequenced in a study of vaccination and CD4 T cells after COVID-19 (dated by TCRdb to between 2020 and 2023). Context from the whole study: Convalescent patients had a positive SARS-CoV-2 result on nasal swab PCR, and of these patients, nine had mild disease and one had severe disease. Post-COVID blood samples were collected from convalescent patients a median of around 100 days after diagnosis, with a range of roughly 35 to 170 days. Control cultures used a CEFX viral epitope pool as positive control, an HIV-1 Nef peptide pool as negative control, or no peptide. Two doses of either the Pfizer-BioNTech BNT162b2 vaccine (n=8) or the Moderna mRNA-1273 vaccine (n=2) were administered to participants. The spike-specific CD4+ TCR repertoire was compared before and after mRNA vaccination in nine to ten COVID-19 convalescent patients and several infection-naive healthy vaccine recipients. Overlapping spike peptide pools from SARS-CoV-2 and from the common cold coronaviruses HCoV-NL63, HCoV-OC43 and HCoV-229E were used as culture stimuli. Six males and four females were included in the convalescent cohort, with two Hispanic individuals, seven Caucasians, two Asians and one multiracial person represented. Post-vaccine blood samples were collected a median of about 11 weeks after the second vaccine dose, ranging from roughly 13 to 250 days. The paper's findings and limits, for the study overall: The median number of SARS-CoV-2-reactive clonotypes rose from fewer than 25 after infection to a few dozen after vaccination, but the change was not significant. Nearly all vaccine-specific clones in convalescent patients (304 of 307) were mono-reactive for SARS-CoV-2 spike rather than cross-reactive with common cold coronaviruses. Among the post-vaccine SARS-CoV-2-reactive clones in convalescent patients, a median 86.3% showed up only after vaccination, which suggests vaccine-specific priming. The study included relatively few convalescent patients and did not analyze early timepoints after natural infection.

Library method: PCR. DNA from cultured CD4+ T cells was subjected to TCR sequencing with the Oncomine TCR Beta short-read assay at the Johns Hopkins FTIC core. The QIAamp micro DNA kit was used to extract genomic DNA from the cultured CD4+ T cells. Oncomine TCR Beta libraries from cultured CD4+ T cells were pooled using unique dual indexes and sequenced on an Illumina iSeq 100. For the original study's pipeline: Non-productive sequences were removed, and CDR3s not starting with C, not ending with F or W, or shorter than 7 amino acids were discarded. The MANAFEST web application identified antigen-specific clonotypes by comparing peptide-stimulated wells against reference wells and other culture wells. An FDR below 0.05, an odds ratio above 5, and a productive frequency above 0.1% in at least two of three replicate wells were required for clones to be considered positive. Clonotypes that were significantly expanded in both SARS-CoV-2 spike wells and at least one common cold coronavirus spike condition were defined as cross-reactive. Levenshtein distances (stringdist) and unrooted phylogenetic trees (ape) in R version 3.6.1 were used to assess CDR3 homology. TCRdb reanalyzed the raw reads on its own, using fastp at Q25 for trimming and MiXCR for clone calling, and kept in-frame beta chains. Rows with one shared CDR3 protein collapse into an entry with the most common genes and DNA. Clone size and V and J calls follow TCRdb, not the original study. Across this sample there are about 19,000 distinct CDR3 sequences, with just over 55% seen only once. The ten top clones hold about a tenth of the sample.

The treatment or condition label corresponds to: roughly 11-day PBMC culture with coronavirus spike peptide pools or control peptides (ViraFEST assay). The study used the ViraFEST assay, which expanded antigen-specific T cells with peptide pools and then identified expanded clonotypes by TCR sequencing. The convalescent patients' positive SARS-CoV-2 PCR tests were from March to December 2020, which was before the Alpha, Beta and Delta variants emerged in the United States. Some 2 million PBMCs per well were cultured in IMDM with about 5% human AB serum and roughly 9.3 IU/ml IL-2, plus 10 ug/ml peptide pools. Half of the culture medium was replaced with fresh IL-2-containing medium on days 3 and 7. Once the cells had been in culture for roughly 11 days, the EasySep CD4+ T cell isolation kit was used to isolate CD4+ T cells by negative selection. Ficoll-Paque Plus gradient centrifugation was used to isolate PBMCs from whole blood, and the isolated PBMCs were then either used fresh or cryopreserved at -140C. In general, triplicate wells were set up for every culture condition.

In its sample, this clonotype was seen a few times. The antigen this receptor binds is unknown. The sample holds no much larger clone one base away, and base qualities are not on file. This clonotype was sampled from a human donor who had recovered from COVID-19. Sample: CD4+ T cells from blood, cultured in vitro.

The bases are TGTGCCAGCAGCTTAGGTGTCGCGATCAATCAGCCCCAGCATTTT. Protein translation: CASSLGVAINQPQHF. The sequence is built from TRBV7-2 and TRBJ1-5; the D segment cannot be called with confidence. V loses 1 base, J loses 3 bases, and the germline ends lie 10 bases apart. From the germline V gene, CDR1 is SGHTA and CDR2 is FQGNSA. The CDR3 numbers 15 residues from cysteine through phenylalanine. CDR3 DNA is the only sequence kept; it has 45 bases, read in frame from the first base.